The next 21 T cell receptor beta chains were all read from a single sample in a study of blood T cell repertoires in COVID-19. Measured with immunoSEQ multiplex PCR; TCRdb has only the in-frame clones, and not every one. There are 120,000 or so clones in the sample; about 80% occur only once, and 15% to 20% lies in the top ten. What was sequenced was peripheral blood. These TCRs come from a woman between 50 and 59 years old with acute or convalescent COVID-19.

This clone was seen only a few times. The chain employs TRBV3-1 (or the pseudogene TRBV3-2) and TRBJ1-5, with 10 bases matching TRBD1. The germline CDR1 and CDR2 sequences are LGHDT and YNNKEL (reference sequence). After removal of 4 bases from V and 4 bases from J, the junction contained 4 bases not matched to a gene. The CDR3 sequence is 15 residues long. The CDR3 DNA sequence: TGTGCCAGCAGCCCCGGGACAGGGGCAAATCAGCCCCAGCATTTT. This codes for CASSPGTGANQPQHF.

The V gene is TRBV10-3, the J gene TRBJ2-7, with 9 bases matching TRBD1. The CDR3 is made up of 14 amino acids. With V trimmed by 8 bases and J by 0 bases, 5 bases remained unmatched. From germline, CDR1 is ENHRY and CDR2 SYGVKD. CDR3 residues: CAIRDRGSSYEQYF. CDR3 in DNA: TGTGCCATCCGAGACAGGGGGTCCTCCTACGAGCAGTACTTC.

This chain uses TRBV10-3 with TRBJ2-7, with D perhaps matching TRBD2 (5 bases). The germline CDR1 and CDR2 sequences are ENHRY and SYGVKD. The CDR3 is made up of 11 amino acids. The V and J ends lost 10 bases and 3 bases respectively, with 10 bases between them. CDR3 DNA sequence: TGTGCCACCGGGAACAACTACGAGCAGTACTTC. Translating it yields CATGNNYEQYF.

The chain couples TRBV28 to TRBJ1-6; D gene ambiguous. V was shortened by 6 bases and J by 0 bases, with 12 bases between the two germline ends. The CDR3 sequence is 16 residues long. CDR1 MDHEN and CDR2 SYDVKM come from the germline V gene. The CDR3: CASRSAGSSYNSPLHF. In DNA form, the CDR3 reads TGTGCCAGCAGATCAGCGGGGAGCTCCTATAATTCACCCCTCCACTTT.

The V and J genes are TRBV20-1 and TRBJ1-4; D is unresolved. Germline V lookup: CDR1 DFQATT, CDR2 SNEGSKA (reference sequence). V shed 3 bases and J shed 0 bases, with 8 bases lying between them. The CDR3 contains 14 residues. The CDR3 nucleotides are TGCAGTGCTAGTCCCGGTGCAACTAATGAAAAACTGTTTTTT. Amino acids: CSASPGATNEKLFF.

The CDR3 DNA is TGCAGCGTTGTGCCCAGGGGGCCCTACGAGCAGTACTTC. This encodes CSVVPRGPYEQYF. The V and J genes are TRBV29-1 and TRBJ2-7; 8 nucleotides agree with TRBD1. The CDR3 covers 13 residues. Trimming took 4 bases from V and 2 from J; bases not matched to a gene: 4. Germline CDR1 and CDR2: SQVTM and ANQGSEA.

The rearrangement uses TRBV18 and TRBJ1-5; 10 bases map to TRBD1. The germline gives CDR1 KGHSH, CDR2 LQKENI. The CDR3 totals 18 residues. V lost 5 bases and J lost 0; bases outside the gene matches: 10. CDR3 protein: CASSTAGQGVGSNQPQHF. The CDR3 DNA is TGTGCCAGCTCAACAGCTGGACAGGGGGTTGGTAGCAATCAGCCCCAGCATTTT.

The chain joins TRBV5-1 to TRBJ2-2; no clear D. Germline loops: CDR1 SGHRS, CDR2 YFSETQ. This CDR3 comprises 15 residues. Deletions cut 1 base from V and 2 bases from J, with 9 bases between. The CDR3 here is CASSLWNSNTGELFF. The CDR3 DNA reads as TGCGCCAGCAGCTTGTGGAACAGCAACACCGGGGAGCTGTTTTTT.

The chain links TRBV30 to TRBJ1-1, with unresolved D. This CDR3 is 10 amino acids long. The germline V gene encodes CDR1 GTSNPN and CDR2 SVGIG (reference sequence). CDR3 in amino acids: CAGLYTEAFF. CDR3 nucleotide sequence: TGTGCTGGACTGTACACTGAAGCTTTCTTT.

The chain combines TRBV4-1 with TRBJ1-6; 7 nucleotides match TRBD1. After removal of 4 bases from V and 6 bases from J, the junction contained 9 bases not matched to a gene. CDR1 and CDR2 from the germline V gene are MGHRA and YSYEKL. This CDR3 has 16 residues. The CDR3 loop reads CASSLDPGGGNSPLHF. In DNA form, the CDR3 reads TGCGCCAGCAGCCTAGATCCAGGGGGTGGTAATTCACCCCTCCACTTT.

The chain has TRBV30 and TRBJ1-3; possible D gene TRBD1, 6 bases. The germline gives CDR1 GTSNPN, CDR2 SVGIG (reference sequence). V was clipped by 4 bases and J by 4 bases, with 14 bases between them. CDR3 length: 14 amino acids. The CDR3 loop reads CAWNKQGSGNTIYF. The CDR3 DNA is TGTGCCTGGAATAAACAGGGATCAGGAAACACCATATATTTT.

This chain's CDR3 is CASSLTPGNEQYF. The DNA of the CDR3 is TGTGCCAGCAGCTTAACGCCAGGGAACGAGCAGTACTTC. The V call is TRBV7-3, the J call TRBJ2-7; D perhaps matches TRBD1 (5 bases). Germline values: CDR1 SGHTA, CDR2 FQGTGA. The CDR3 totals 13 residues. V lost 0 bases and J 5 bases, leaving 8 bases between the germline ends.

The chain couples TRBV5-6 to TRBJ1-4; TRBD1 aligns across 10 bases. This CDR3 is built from 15 residues. CDR1 and CDR2 from the germline V gene are SGHDT and YYEEEE. V gave up 3 bases and J gave up 8 bases; unmatched junction bases: 7. CDR3 bases: TGTGCCAGCAGCTGGGACAGGGGATCGGGAGAAAAACTGTTTTTT. This codes for CASSWDRGSGEKLFF.

This CDR3 is CASSLDLKRTEAFF. For the CDR3, the DNA is TGTGCCAGCAGCTTAGATTTGAAGAGGACTGAAGCTTTCTTT. The rearrangement joins TRBV7-2 to TRBJ1-1, with no clear D. CDR1 and CDR2 from the germline V gene are SGHTA and FQGNSA. The V end lost 1 base, the J end lost 5 bases, and 11 bases lay between the germline ends. The CDR3 is made up of 14 amino acids.

The chain combines TRBV2 with TRBJ2-5; 7 nucleotides align to TRBD1. The CDR3 runs 14 residues. Germline V gene lookup returns CDR1 SNHLY and CDR2 FYNNEI. After removal of 0 bases from V and 4 bases from J, the junction contained 2 bases not matched to a gene. CDR3 coding DNA: TGTGCCAGCAGTGAAGCAGGGGGCAGAGAGACCCAGTACTTC. Protein: CASSEAGGRETQYF.

This chain links TRBV7-3 with TRBJ2-3; 11 bases align to TRBD1. The CDR3 is 17 residues long. The V gene's germline CDR1 is SGHTA and CDR2 FQGTGA. J gave up 0 bases and V 0 bases, and 2 bases lay outside the gene matches. In DNA, the CDR3 is TGTGCCAGCAGCTTAACGGGGACAGGGGGGAGCACAGATACGCAGTATTTT. This encodes CASSLTGTGGSTDTQYF.

The V gene is TRBV6-2 or TRBV6-3, the J gene TRBJ2-2; D perhaps matches TRBD1 (6 bases). Germline CDR1 is MNHEY and CDR2 is SVGEGT. Trimming removed 2 bases at V and 8 bases at J, with 21 bases between. The CDR3 covers 17 residues. CDR3 sequence: CASSYPTGTGYSGELFF. DNA of the CDR3: TGTGCCAGCAGTTACCCGACGGGTACAGGGTATTCAGGGGAGCTGTTTTTT.

J is TRBJ2-2 and V is TRBV19, with 10 bases identical to TRBD2. This CDR3 region has 16 residues. The V and J ends lost 7 bases and 5 bases, in that order; junction bases with no gene match: 10. In germline, CDR1 is LNHDA, CDR2 SQIVND (reference sequence). DNA for the CDR3: TGTGCCAGTAATCCGACTAGCGGGTGGGGGACCGGGGAGCTGTTTTTT. Protein: CASNPTSGWGTGELFF.

V is TRBV6-6 and J is TRBJ1-5, with D possibly being TRBD1 (5 bases). The CDR3 loop spans 15 amino acids. Per the germline V gene, CDR1 is MNHNY and CDR2 is SVGAGI (reference sequence). Trimming cost V 6 bases and J 4 bases, with 16 bases left between them. The CDR3 loop is CASRLYDSENQPQHF. The CDR3 DNA follows: TGTGCCAGCAGATTGTACGACAGCGAGAATCAGCCCCAGCATTTT.

This clone was seen only a few times. This sequence joins TRBV15 and TRBJ1-4; 8 nucleotides match TRBD1. From germline, CDR1 is LNHNV and CDR2 YYDKDF (reference sequence). The CDR3 totals 16 residues. Trimming removed 0 bases from V and 7 bases from J; junction bases left unmatched: 7. CDR3 sequence reads: CATSRDLAGGSEKLFF. The CDR3 DNA is TGTGCCACCAGCAGAGATTTGGCAGGGGGCAGTGAAAAACTGTTTTTT.

The rearrangement uses TRBV19 and TRBJ1-1; unclear D gene. From germline, CDR1 is LNHDA and CDR2 SQIVND (reference sequence). The CDR3 consists of 14 residues. Trimming took 3 bases from V and 0 from J, leaving 8 bases between them. CDR3 DNA: TGTGCCAGTAGTATTATTTCGGTGAACACTGAAGCTTTCTTT. Its translation: CASSIISVNTEAFF.